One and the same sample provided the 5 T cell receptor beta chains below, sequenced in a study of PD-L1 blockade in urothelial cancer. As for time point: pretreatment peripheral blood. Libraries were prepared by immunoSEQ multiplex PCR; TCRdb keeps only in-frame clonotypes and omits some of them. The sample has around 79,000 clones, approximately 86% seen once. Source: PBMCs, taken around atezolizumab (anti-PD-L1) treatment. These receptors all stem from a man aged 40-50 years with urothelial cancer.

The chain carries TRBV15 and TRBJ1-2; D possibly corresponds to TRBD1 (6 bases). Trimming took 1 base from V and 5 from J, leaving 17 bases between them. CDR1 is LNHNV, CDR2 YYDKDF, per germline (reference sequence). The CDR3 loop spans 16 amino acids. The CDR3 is CATSRAPRTDRYGYTF. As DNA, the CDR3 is TGTGCCACCAGCAGAGCCCCCCGGACAGACCGGTATGGCTACACCTTC. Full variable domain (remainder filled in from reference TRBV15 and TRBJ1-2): DAMVIQNPRYQVTQFGKPVTLSCSQTLNHNVMYWYQQKSSQAPKLLFHYYDKDFNNEADTPDNFQSRRPNTSFCFLDIRSPGLGDTAMYLCATSRAPRTDRYGYTFGSGTRLTVV.

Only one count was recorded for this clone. The DNA of the CDR3 is TGTGCCAGCAGCTTAGACGGAGAGACCGGGGAGCTGTTTTTT. This sequence encodes CASSLDGETGELFF. The gene calls are TRBV11-3 and TRBJ2-2; D unresolved. V shed 0 bases and J shed 5 bases, with 7 bases lying between them. Germline loops: CDR1 SGHNT, CDR2 YENEEA. The CDR3 totals 14 residues.

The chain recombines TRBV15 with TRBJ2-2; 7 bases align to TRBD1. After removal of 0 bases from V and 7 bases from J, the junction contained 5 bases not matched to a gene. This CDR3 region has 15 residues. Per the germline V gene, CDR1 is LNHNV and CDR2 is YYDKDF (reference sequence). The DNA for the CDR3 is TGTGCCACCAGCAGAGATTTCAGGACAGGCGGGGAGCTGTTTTTT. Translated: CATSRDFRTGGELFF. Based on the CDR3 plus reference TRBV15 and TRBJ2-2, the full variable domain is DAMVIQNPRYQVTQFGKPVTLSCSQTLNHNVMYWYQQKSSQAPKLLFHYYDKDFNNEADTPDNFQSRRPNTSFCFLDIRSPGLGDTAMYLCATSRDFRTGGELFFGEGSRLTVL.

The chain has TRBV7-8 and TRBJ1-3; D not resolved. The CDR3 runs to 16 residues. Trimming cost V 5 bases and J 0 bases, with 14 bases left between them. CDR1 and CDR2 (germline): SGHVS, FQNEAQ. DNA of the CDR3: TGTGCCAGCAGCCCACTCCCCCCGAACTCTGGAAACACCATATATTTT. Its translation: CASSPLPPNSGNTIYF. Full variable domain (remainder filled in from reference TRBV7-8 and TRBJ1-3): GAGVSQSPRYKVAKRGQDVALRCDPISGHVSLFWYQQALGQGPEFLTYFQNEAQLDKSGLPSDRFFAERPEGSVSTLKIQRTQQEDSAVYLCASSPLPPNSGNTIYFGEGSWLTVV.

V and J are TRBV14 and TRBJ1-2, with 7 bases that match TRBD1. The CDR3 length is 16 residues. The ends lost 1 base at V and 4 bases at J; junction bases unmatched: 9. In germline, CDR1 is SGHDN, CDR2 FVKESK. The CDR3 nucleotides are TGTGCCAGCAGCCAAGTGGCGGGACGGACAGGCTATGGCTACACCTTC. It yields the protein CASSQVAGRTGYGYTF.